This paragraph reports one T cell receptor beta chain. This clonotype was counted a few times. Its antigen remains unidentified. Qualities for individual bases were not recorded, and no much larger clone is one base off. The hyperthyroidism patients were between 18 and 65 years old and newly diagnosed, with a disease duration of less than 2 months. The study excluded patients with uncontrolled infections, other autoimmune diseases, pregnancy or lactation. Diagnoses were based on clinical symptoms, serum thyroxine and TRAb, thyroid ultrasound and orbital computed tomography. Blood from progressor patients was drawn when they were first diagnosed with hyperthyroidism, before any ophthalmopathy symptoms appeared. PBMCs were separated from roughly 9.3 ml of fresh peripheral blood using Ficoll-Paque density gradient centrifugation. Progressor patients were first diagnosed with Graves' hyperthyroidism and then developed ophthalmopathy during follow-up. Total RNA was extracted with Trizol reagent, and quality was checked on an Agilent 2100 Bioanalyzer.

The CDR3 goes from the cysteine to the phenylalanine over 14 residues. The only DNA kept is the CDR3, 42 bases in frame from the first base. V and J are truncated by 0 bases and 5 bases respectively, leaving an intervening sequence of 9 bases. The germline V gene (reference sequence) specifies LNHNV as CDR1 and YYDKDF as CDR2. The source of the sample is a study of T cells in Graves' hyperthyroidism and ophthalmopathy (dated 2019 in TCRdb). Regarding the research as a whole: Peripheral blood was sampled at the time of initial diagnosis, prior to any treatment. To identify distinguishing TCR V-J signatures, a discovery cohort of around 100 patients was used, comprising some 43 with Graves' ophthalmopathy and under 60 with stable Graves' hyperthyroidism. Whether ophthalmopathy could be predicted prospectively was tested in an independent validation cohort made up of 18 hyperthyroidism patients plus 17 patients who later progressed to ophthalmopathy. The roughly 100 discovery patients were randomly split 7:3 into training and test sets. In addition, the study compared T-cell repertoires in thyroid tissue and in blood from roughly 6 Graves' hyperthyroidism patients. After blood sampling, hyperthyroidism patients were treated with methimazole at a starting dose of 30 mg daily, and ophthalmopathy patients were treated with high-dose intravenous methylprednisolone. TCR Vbeta CDR3 sequencing of around 130 peripheral blood samples (over 40 ophthalmopathy, 70 to 85 hyperthyroidism and roughly 17 progressor patients) is reported in the paper.

General study outcomes and caveats: During validation, the model predicted progression to ophthalmopathy a median of approximately 7 months ahead of onset, with around 70% sensitivity and less than 85% specificity. In cross-validation, a model built on a 13 V-J signature told ophthalmopathy apart from stable hyperthyroidism with 85% to 90% sensitivity and roughly 81% specificity, and in testing the same model reached 80%/75%. No statistical method was used to set the sample size in advance, and investigators knew the group allocation. Most expanded thyroid clonotypes (frequency above 0.001) were also found in blood, which suggests that blood repertoires may mirror thyroid immune responses.

The TCR beta CDR3 regions were amplified from the RNA transcripts. The TCR CDR3 was subjected to a first round of RT-PCR using the HTBI primer set and the Qiagen OneStep RT-PCR kit. Libraries were constructed in a second round of multiplex PCR, after which size selection and purification were performed. Paired-end sequencing of the libraries was performed with 100 bp reads on an Illumina HiSeq2000. In the paper's pipeline: SOAPnuke was used to process the raw data, throwing out any read that contained adapters or uncalled bases, had a mean Phred below 15, or lacked an exact constant-primer or identifier match. COPE v1.2.5 was used to merge the high-quality paired reads, and each unique nucleotide sequence was defined as a clonotype. Clonotypes were aligned to IMGT TRBV, TRBD and TRBJ reference segments using MiTCR v1.1. The analysis included only V-J combinations with a frequency above 0.0001, which together covered around 99% of the repertoires. A TCS score was defined as the ratio between F50 (clonal expansion) and ExV (chaos), using BLOSUM62-based TCRdist between CDR3 peptides within each V-J. Welch's t-statistics and random forest reduced roughly 500 V-J features to 13, which were used in a naive Bayes classifier (R e1071). The public reads were reprocessed in TCRdb via fastp at Q25 and MiXCR, keeping in-frame beta chains. Identical CDR3 proteins give one entry, which carries the most common genes and DNA. The V and J calls come from TCRdb's annotation, not from the publication. Across this sample there are some 300,000 distinct CDR3 sequences, with about an eighth seen only once. The ten most abundant clones make up 7.5% to 8% of the sample.

The sequenced sample consisted of blood. The chain is made from TRBV15 and TRBJ2-3, with no D gene named confidently. This clonotype was obtained from a woman under 40 with Graves' hyperthyroidism that later progressed to Graves' ophthalmopathy. The CDR3 protein is CATSRDLGGDTQYF. The DNA reads as follows: TGTGCCACCAGCAGAGACCTAGGCGGAGATACGCAGTATTTT.